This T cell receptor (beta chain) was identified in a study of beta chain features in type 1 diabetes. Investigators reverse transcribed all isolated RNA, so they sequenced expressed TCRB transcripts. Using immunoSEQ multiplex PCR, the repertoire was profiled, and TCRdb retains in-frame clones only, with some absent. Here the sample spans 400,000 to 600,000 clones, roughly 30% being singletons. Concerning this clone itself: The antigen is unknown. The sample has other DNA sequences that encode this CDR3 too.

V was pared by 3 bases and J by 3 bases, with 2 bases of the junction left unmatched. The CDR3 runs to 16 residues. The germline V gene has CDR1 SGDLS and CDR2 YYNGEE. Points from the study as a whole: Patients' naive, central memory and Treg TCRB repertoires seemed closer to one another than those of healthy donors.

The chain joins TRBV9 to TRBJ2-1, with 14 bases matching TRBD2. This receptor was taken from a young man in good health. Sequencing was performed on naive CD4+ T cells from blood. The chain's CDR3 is CASSAGTSGSYNEQFF. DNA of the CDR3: TGTGCCAGCAGCGCGGGGACTAGCGGGAGCTACAATGAGCAGTTCTTC. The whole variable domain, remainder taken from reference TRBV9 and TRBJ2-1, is DSGVTQTPKHLITATGQRVTLRCSPRSGDLSVYWYQQSLDQGLQFLIQYYNGEERAKGNILERFSAQQFPDLHSELNLSSLELGDSALYFCASSAGTSGSYNEQFFGPGTRLTVL.